The 19 T cell receptor beta chains listed next were all sequenced from one sample in a study of blood T cell repertoires in COVID-19 (dated by TCRdb to the early 2020s). Libraries were constructed by the immunoSEQ multiplex PCR assay. What TCRdb holds here is the immuneACCESS table cut down to in-frame rearrangements. Part of the clones is not present; checked against another copy, under half of the missing clones reflect an unresolved V gene, and the others are unexplained. The sample table contains about 69,000 clones; only one count was recorded for approximately 80% of them. The ten largest clones capture 10% to 15% of the sample. Sequencing input: peripheral blood. The receptors were sampled from a man in his fifties with COVID-19, enrolled during active disease.

This clone was counted once. J is TRBJ2-1 and V is TRBV18, with D tentatively TRBD2 (5 bases). Trimming removed 3 bases at V and 4 bases at J, with 13 bases between. Germline V gene lookup returns CDR1 KGHSH and CDR2 LQKENI. The CDR3 has 15 amino acids. The CDR3 DNA is TGTGCCAGCTCACCGCAGGATCCGGGGTACAATGAGCAGTTCTTC. Amino acid sequence: CASSPQDPGYNEQFF.

V usage is TRBV2 and J usage is TRBJ2-1, with D possibly matching TRBD1 (5 bases). V was clipped by 2 bases and J by 6 bases, with 11 bases between them. Germline CDR1 is SNHLY and CDR2 is FYNNEI. The CDR3 contains 14 residues. The CDR3 here is CASSEQGSPNEQFF. CDR3 nucleotides: TGTGCCAGCAGTGAACAGGGAAGCCCCAATGAGCAGTTCTTC.

The CDR3 here is CASGKDRRSYEQYF. The CDR3 DNA reads as TGTGCCAGCGGAAAGGACAGGCGGTCCTACGAGCAGTACTTC. The chain couples TRBV2 to TRBJ2-7; 7 bases match TRBD1. V was pared by 8 bases and J by 1 base, with 8 bases of the junction left unmatched. From germline, CDR1 is SNHLY and CDR2 FYNNEI. This CDR3 is built from 14 residues. The entire variable domain, with the rest obtained from reference TRBV2 and TRBJ2-7, is as follows: EPEVTQTPSHQVTQMGQEVILRCVPISNHLYFYWYRQILGQKVEFLVSFYNNEISEKSEIFDDQFSVERPDGSNFTLKIRSTKLEDSAMYFCASGKDRRSYEQYFGPGTRLTVT.

The chain has TRBV7-2 and TRBJ2-3, with 8 nucleotides matching TRBD2. Trimming took 5 bases from V and 4 from J; bases not matched to a gene: 2. CDR3 length: 13 residues. Looked up from germline, CDR1 is SGHTA and CDR2 is FQGNSA. The CDR3 here is CASSPGGADTQYF. The CDR3 nucleotides are TGTGCCAGCAGCCCGGGGGGGGCAGATACGCAGTATTTT.

The chain recombines TRBV30 with TRBJ2-6; weak D call: TRBD1 (6 bases). The V end lost 1 base, the J end lost 0 bases, and 16 bases lay between the germline ends. CDR3 size: 18 residues. Germline-derived CDR1 and CDR2 are GTSNPN and SVGIG (reference sequence). The DNA of the CDR3 is TGTGCCTGGAGTGCGCCCCAGGGGCGGAACTCTGGGGCCAACGTCCTGACTTTC. Translating gives CAWSAPQGRNSGANVLTF.

The CDR3 loop is CASSLMTVHTGELFF. As DNA, the CDR3 is TGTGCCAGCAGCTTAATGACAGTACACACCGGGGAGCTGTTTTTT. The chain joins TRBV7-3 to TRBJ2-2, with a tentative D call TRBD1 (5 bases). The CDR3 has 15 amino acids. V was trimmed by 1 base and J by 3 bases, leaving 9 bases between them. CDR1 and CDR2 from the germline V gene are SGHTA and FQGTGA.

The CDR3 is CASSPPDTQETQYF. In DNA, the CDR3 is TGTGCCAGCTCACCACCGGACACACAAGAGACCCAGTACTTC. The V gene is TRBV18, the J gene TRBJ2-5; D is possibly TRBD1 (5 bases). Trimming removed 0 bases at V and 2 bases at J, with 7 bases between. This CDR3 is 14 amino acids long. Germline CDR1 and CDR2: KGHSH and LQKENI.

The rearrangement joins TRBV25-1 to TRBJ2-2; D might be TRBD2 (6 bases). The CDR3 extends over 13 amino acids. CDR1 is MGHDK and CDR2 is SYGVNS in the germline V gene. Trimming pared 4 bases from V and 6 bases from J, leaving 9 bases between. Written as DNA, the CDR3 is TGTGCCAGCAGTGCCAGGGAGGCCGGGGAGCTGTTTTTT. Translation gives CASSAREAGELFF.

V usage is TRBV7-9 and J usage is TRBJ2-1; 9 nucleotides line up with TRBD2. V lost 0 bases, J lost 2 bases, and 5 bases stayed unmatched. This CDR3 contains 17 residues. Germline V gene data show CDR1 as SEHNR and CDR2 as FQNEAQ (reference sequence). The CDR3 DNA follows: TGTGCCAGCAGCTTAGCGCGTGGCGGGGGGGCCTACAATGAGCAGTTCTTC. Translating it yields CASSLARGGGAYNEQFF.

V gene TRBV6-6 combines with J gene TRBJ1-6; possible D gene TRBD1, 6 bases. V gave up 5 bases and J gave up 6 bases, with 8 bases separating them. CDR1 is MNHNY, CDR2 SVGAGI, per germline (reference sequence). The CDR3 totals 13 residues. The CDR3 spells CASSVQGNSPLHF. CDR3 sequence (DNA): TGTGCCAGCAGTGTACAGGGTAATTCACCCCTCCACTTT.

The J gene is TRBJ2-3, the V gene TRBV7-3; 13 bases line up with TRBD2. V gave up 4 bases and J gave up 6 bases; unmatched junction bases: 4. The CDR3 extends over 15 amino acids. Germline CDR1 reads SGHTA; CDR2 reads FQGTGA. CDR3 protein: CASSSGTSGADTQYF. CDR3 coding DNA: TGTGCCAGCAGCTCAGGGACTAGCGGGGCGGATACGCAGTATTTT.

The gene calls are TRBV28 and TRBJ1-2, with no clear D. The CDR3 has 13 residues. The V end lost 1 base, the J end lost 6 bases, and 9 bases lay between the germline ends. Germline lookup yields CDR1 MDHEN and CDR2 SYDVKM. CDR3 in DNA: TGTGCCAGCAGTTTATTTCCGGGGAATGGCTACACCTTC. It yields the protein CASSLFPGNGYTF.

V usage is TRBV12-5 and J usage is TRBJ2-5; possibly TRBD2 for D (6 bases). The CDR3 is made up of 17 amino acids. Trimming cost V 0 bases and J 1 base, with 15 bases left between them. The germline gives CDR1 LGHNT, CDR2 FRNRAP. In DNA, the CDR3 is TGTGCTAGTGGTTTGGTGCGAGGAGGAGGGGCCCAAGAGACCCAGTACTTC. It specifies CASGLVRGGGAQETQYF.

The chain uses TRBV25-1 and TRBJ1-1; D perhaps matches TRBD1 (6 bases). The CDR3 runs 14 residues. Germline values: CDR1 MGHDK, CDR2 SYGVNS. V dropped 7 bases and J dropped 5 bases, with 17 bases sitting between them. CDR3 sequence reads: CASIAGQGRTEAFF. CDR3 sequence (DNA): TGTGCCAGCATCGCAGGGCAGGGGAGAACTGAAGCTTTCTTT.

The CDR3 here is CASRGQTSGNTIYF. Written as DNA, the CDR3 is TGCGCCAGCAGGGGACAGACCTCAGGAAACACCATATATTTT. The chain employs TRBV5-1 and TRBJ1-3, with TRBD1 matching 7 bases. With 5 bases clipped from V and 4 bases from J, the junction kept 6 bases outside the gene matches. The length of the CDR3 is 14 residues. Germline V gives CDR1 SGHRS, CDR2 YFSETQ.

This chain joins TRBV7-9 and TRBJ2-7; no clear D. V dropped 3 bases and J dropped 2 bases, with 8 bases sitting between them. Germline values: CDR1 SEHNR, CDR2 FQNEAQ (reference sequence). This CDR3 region has 13 residues. CDR3 amino acids: CASSLLVTYEQYF. CDR3 nucleotides: TGTGCCAGCAGCTTGTTAGTCACCTACGAGCAGTACTTC.

This chain joins TRBV2 and TRBJ1-2; no definite D call. The germline V gene encodes CDR1 SNHLY and CDR2 FYNNEI. Trimming left V 6 bases short and J 2 bases short, with 10 bases between. This CDR3 is 13 amino acids long. The CDR3 protein is CASSVTQNYGYTF. DNA for the CDR3: TGTGCCAGCAGCGTAACACAAAACTATGGCTACACCTTC.

The CDR3 DNA sequence: TGTGCCAGCAGTGCCTACAGGGCGTTTAACTATGGCTACACCTTC. It codes for CASSAYRAFNYGYTF. The rearrangement uses TRBV2 and TRBJ1-2, with D perhaps TRBD1 (6 bases). Per germline, CDR1 SNHLY and CDR2 FYNNEI. The length of the CDR3 is 15 residues. V lost 4 bases, J lost 1 base, and 13 bases lay in between.

The count of this clone is one. The chain employs TRBV4-3 and TRBJ2-3; 9 bases fit TRBD2. Germline V CDR1 and CDR2: LGHNA, YSLEER. The CDR3 totals 16 residues. V was clipped by 0 bases and J by 6 bases; unmatched bases: 7. The CDR3 sequence: CASSQDIAGGMDTQYF. The DNA for the CDR3 is TGCGCCAGCAGCCAAGACATCGCGGGGGGGATGGATACGCAGTATTTT.